Each of the 26 T cell receptor beta chains below was sequenced from the same sample in a study of blood T cell repertoires in COVID-19. Sequenced by immunoSEQ multiplex PCR; TCRdb stores in-frame clones only, minus some. The repertoire has some 70,000 clones, around four fifths of them found once; the top ten carry 1.8%. The sequenced sample consisted of peripheral blood. These receptors came from a woman aged 55 to 70 with acute or convalescent COVID-19.

The chain recombines TRBV6-1 with TRBJ1-6; the match to TRBD1 covers 7 bases. The ends lost 6 bases at V and 5 bases at J; junction bases unmatched: 4. The V gene's germline CDR1 is MNHNS and CDR2 SASEGT. This CDR3 spans 14 amino acids. CDR3 DNA: TGTGCCAGCAGCCGTGGACAGGATAATTCACCCCTCCACTTT. Encoded protein: CASSRGQDNSPLHF.

The chain couples TRBV9 to TRBJ2-2, with D unclear. Germline CDR1 SGDLS, CDR2 YYNGEE. The V and J ends lost 1 base and 6 bases respectively, with 4 bases between them. This CDR3 spans 12 amino acids. DNA of the CDR3: TGTGCCAGCAGCGTATCCTCCGGGGAGCTGTTTTTT. This codes for CASSVSSGELFF.

The rearrangement links TRBV19 to TRBJ1-1; 12 bases match TRBD1. V lost 9 bases, J lost 6 bases, and 5 bases stayed unmatched. Per germline, CDR1 LNHDA and CDR2 SQIVND (reference sequence). This CDR3 spans 13 amino acids. This CDR3 is CASQGQGAAEAFF. In nucleotides, the CDR3 is TGTGCCAGCCAGGGACAGGGGGCTGCTGAAGCTTTCTTT.

The V call is TRBV30, the J call TRBJ1-5; TRBD1 might be the D (5 bases). V was cut by 3 bases and J by 4 bases, with 16 bases left in between. This CDR3 contains 15 residues. Germline-derived CDR1 and CDR2 are GTSNPN and SVGIG (reference sequence). CDR3 residues: CAWSRPGGRNQPQHF. CDR3 bases: TGTGCCTGGAGCCGCCCCGGGGGGAGGAATCAGCCCCAGCATTTT.

CDR3: CSVEKRSGTVSSYNEQFF. The CDR3 DNA sequence: TGCAGCGTTGAAAAAAGGAGTGGGACAGTGAGCTCCTACAATGAGCAGTTCTTC. The chain is built from TRBV29-1 and TRBJ2-1; 7 bases are shared with TRBD1. CDR3 length: 18 residues. Germline CDR1 reads SQVTM; CDR2 reads ANQGSEA. After removal of 2 bases from V and 0 bases from J, the junction contained 13 bases not matched to a gene.

V and J are TRBV27 and TRBJ1-4; tentative D call: TRBD1 (6 bases). The CDR3 totals 16 residues. Germline-derived CDR1 and CDR2 are MNHEY and SMNVEV (reference sequence). With 5 bases removed from V and 0 bases from J, the gap between germline ends came to 13 bases. The CDR3 loop is CASSPRGKATNEKLFF. The CDR3 bases are TGTGCCAGCAGTCCCAGGGGTAAAGCAACTAATGAAAAACTGTTTTTT. The full variable domain, its missing parts supplied by reference TRBV27 and TRBJ1-4, is EAQVTQNPRYLITVTGKKLTVTCSQNMNHEYMSWYRQDPGLGLRQIYYSMNVEVTDKGDVPEGYKVSRKEKRNFPLILESPSPNQTSLYFCASSPRGKATNEKLFFGSGTQLSVL.

The rearrangement links TRBV7-2 to TRBJ2-5; TRBD1 might be the D (6 bases). The germline V gene encodes CDR1 SGHTA and CDR2 FQGNSA. Trimming took off 3 bases at V and 1 base at J, with 15 bases between the two ends. There are 16 residues in the CDR3. The DNA for the CDR3 is TGTGCCAGCAGCTTTCAGGGGACAACACCCCAAGAGACCCAGTACTTC. Translated: CASSFQGTTPQETQYF.

The rearrangement joins TRBV11-3 to TRBJ1-1; D gene uncertain. The germline V and J ends were trimmed by 0 bases and 1 base, with 9 bases remaining between them. This CDR3 comprises 15 residues. The germline gives CDR1 SGHNT, CDR2 YENEEA. In DNA form, the CDR3 reads TGTGCCAGCAGCTTAGAATCGGGTCCGAACACTGAAGCTTTCTTT. It encodes CASSLESGPNTEAFF.

This clone was observed a few times. The J gene is TRBJ1-2, the V gene TRBV10-3, with D possibly TRBD1 on 5 matching bases. Deletions cut 3 bases from V and 3 bases from J, with 5 bases between. CDR3 size: 12 residues. Germline-derived CDR1 and CDR2 are ENHRY and SYGVKD. The DNA for the CDR3 is TGTGCCATCAGTGACAGGGACTATGGCTACACCTTC. It is translated as CAISDRDYGYTF.

The J gene is TRBJ1-1, the V gene TRBV5-1; D is perhaps TRBD1 (5 bases). Per germline, CDR1 SGHRS and CDR2 YFSETQ. The V end lost 4 bases, the J end lost 2 bases, and 15 bases lay between the germline ends. This CDR3 has 15 residues. As DNA, the CDR3 is TGCGCCAGCAGCGTTACGGGGGAAAGAAACACTGAAGCTTTCTTT. It yields the protein CASSVTGERNTEAFF.

V gene TRBV7-9 combines with J gene TRBJ1-1; no reliable D call. V dropped 7 bases and J dropped 4 bases, with 13 bases sitting between them. Germline V CDR1 and CDR2: SEHNR, FQNEAQ (reference sequence). CDR3 length: 13 amino acids. The CDR3: CASTKNPGTEAFF. CDR3 sequence (DNA): TGTGCCAGCACCAAGAACCCGGGCACTGAAGCTTTCTTT.

The chain combines TRBV7-6 with TRBJ2-2; TRBD2 agrees at 8 bases. Germline loops: CDR1 SGHVS, CDR2 FNYEAQ. J lost 4 bases, V lost 4 bases, and 5 bases had no gene match. The CDR3 has 15 amino acids. The CDR3 loop reads CASSSNLAGTGELFF. The CDR3 DNA reads as TGTGCCAGCAGCTCTAATCTAGCGGGCACCGGGGAGCTGTTTTTT.

The chain joins TRBV10-2 to TRBJ1-5; 7 bases are shared with TRBD1. With 8 bases clipped from V and 4 bases from J, the junction kept 8 bases outside the gene matches. The CDR3 length is 14 residues. Germline lookup yields CDR1 WSHSY and CDR2 SAAADI. The CDR3 reads CASGGGTDNQPQHF. CDR3 coding DNA: TGCGCCAGCGGCGGAGGGACAGATAATCAGCCCCAGCATTTT.

The J gene is TRBJ2-1, the V gene TRBV24-1; 9 bases are shared with TRBD1. With 4 bases clipped from V and 11 bases from J, the junction kept 14 bases outside the gene matches. This CDR3 is built from 16 residues. Germline V gene sequence: CDR1 KGHDR, CDR2 SFDVKD. The CDR3, as DNA: TGTGCCACCAGTGACAGACAGGGGGAGGTAGGTACGAAGCAGTTCTTC. Protein product: CATSDRQGEVGTKQFF.

Only one count was recorded for this clone. The chain combines TRBV19 with TRBJ1-6; 7 bases map to TRBD1. After removal of 5 bases from V and 9 bases from J, the junction contained 10 bases not matched to a gene. The CDR3 covers 15 residues. Germline V lookup: CDR1 LNHDA, CDR2 SQIVND (reference sequence). The CDR3 DNA is TGTGCCAGTAGTCCACCGACAGGGCGTACTTCACCCCTCCACTTT. Translated: CASSPPTGRTSPLHF. Variable domain in full (rest from reference TRBV19 and TRBJ1-6): DGGITQSPKYLFRKEGQNVTLSCEQNLNHDAMYWYRQDPGQGLRLIYYSQIVNDFQKGDIAEGYSVSREKKESFPLTVTSAQKNPTAFYLCASSPPTGRTSPLHFGNGTRLTVT.

This clone appeared a few times. The CDR3 spells CAWRFGTAGGYTF. Here the CDR3 DNA reads TGTGCCTGGAGGTTCGGGACAGCGGGTGGCTACACCTTC. This chain links TRBV30 with TRBJ1-2; TRBD1 aligns across 7 bases. Trimming removed 3 bases from V and 7 bases from J; junction bases left unmatched: 8. From germline, CDR1 is GTSNPN and CDR2 SVGIG (reference sequence). The CDR3 extends over 13 amino acids.

V is TRBV5-5 and J is TRBJ1-6; D may be TRBD1 (6 bases). The CDR3 is 14 residues long. Germline CDR1 is SGHKS and CDR2 is YYEKEE (reference sequence). With 0 bases removed from V and 10 bases from J, the gap between germline ends came to 11 bases. Here the CDR3 DNA reads TGTGCCAGCAGCTTGGGACAGGTGGGGTCACCCCTCCACTTT. This sequence encodes CASSLGQVGSPLHF.

The chain recombines TRBV6-1 with TRBJ1-3; possible D gene TRBD1, 5 bases. The V and J ends lost 4 bases and 0 bases respectively, with 22 bases between them. This CDR3 has 19 residues. Germline V gene lookup returns CDR1 MNHNS and CDR2 SASEGT. The CDR3 spells CASSVGSGWGLTSGNTIYF. CDR3 DNA sequence: TGTGCCAGCAGTGTGGGCAGTGGATGGGGACTGACCTCTGGAAACACCATATATTTT.

The V gene is TRBV21-1, the J gene TRBJ2-5; the D call of TRBD1 is as the table states it, not checked on the DNA. TRBV21-1 has pseudogene status. CDR3 length: 14 amino acids. CDR3 sequence reads: CASSREGQGKTQYF. The CDR3, as DNA: TGTGCCAGCAGCAGGGAGGGACAGGGGAAGACCCAGTACTTC.

The chain joins TRBV10-3 to TRBJ2-7, with 8 bases lining up with TRBD1. The CDR3 is 14 residues long. Looked up from germline, CDR1 is ENHRY and CDR2 is SYGVKD. V was clipped by 7 bases and J by 3 bases; unmatched bases: 8. CDR3 amino acids: CAIKAGGSYYEQYF. In DNA, the CDR3 is TGTGCCATCAAGGCAGGGGGCTCGTACTACGAGCAGTACTTC.

This clone has just one count. The chain joins TRBV5-1 to TRBJ2-5; TRBD1 matches at 7 bases. The CDR3 has 14 amino acids. The germline V gene has CDR1 SGHRS and CDR2 YFSETQ. Trimming removed 2 bases from V and 4 bases from J; junction bases left unmatched: 5. CDR3 sequence reads: CASSFTGEGETQYF. The CDR3 bases are TGCGCCAGCAGCTTCACAGGGGAAGGAGAGACCCAGTACTTC.

The chain combines TRBV30 with TRBJ2-7, with TRBD2 identical over 8 bases. The CDR3 runs to 18 residues. Germline assignment: CDR1 GTSNPN and CDR2 SVGIG (reference sequence). Trimming at V came to 2 bases and at J to 0 bases, leaving 15 bases not matched to a gene. CDR3 sequence reads: CAWSPSVRGGRISYEQYF. The CDR3 nucleotides are TGTGCCTGGAGTCCCTCAGTCCGTGGCGGGAGGATCTCCTACGAGCAGTACTTC.

The genes are TRBV6-2 or TRBV6-3 and TRBJ1-1; 7 nucleotides line up with TRBD1. The V gene's germline CDR1 is MNHEY and CDR2 SVGEGT. The V gene end was trimmed by 0 bases and the J gene end by 4 bases; junction bases not matched to a gene: 5. This CDR3 has 15 amino acids. CDR3 DNA sequence: TGTGCCAGCAGTTACTCGCGTTCAGGGGGCACTGAAGCTTTCTTT. Its translation is CASSYSRSGGTEAFF.

The chain has TRBV25-1 and TRBJ2-7; 9 positions match TRBD1. Unmatched junction bases numbered 9, after V lost 6 bases and J lost 6 bases. There are 14 residues in the CDR3. Looked up from germline, CDR1 is MGHDK and CDR2 is SYGVNS. The CDR3 DNA follows: TGTGCCAGCAGCGTCACAGGGGGCGCCTTCGAGCAGTACTTC. It yields the protein CASSVTGGAFEQYF.

The chain uses TRBV4-1 and TRBJ1-5, with D unclear. Trimming removed 3 bases at V and 6 bases at J, with 18 bases between. The CDR3 covers 16 residues. In germline, CDR1 is MGHRA, CDR2 YSYEKL. CDR3 nucleotides: TGCGCCAGCAGCCAGGACTGGATGGACCTATTTCAGCCCCAGCATTTT. It codes for CASSQDWMDLFQPQHF.

This rearrangement joins TRBV2 to TRBJ1-5, with D perhaps matching TRBD1 (5 bases). The germline V and J ends were trimmed by 8 bases and 2 bases, with 7 bases remaining between them. The CDR3 is made up of 12 amino acids. Germline V gene sequence: CDR1 SNHLY, CDR2 FYNNEI. The CDR3 nucleotides are TGTGCCAGCTGGGGGGGCAATCAGCCCCAGCATTTT. Translation gives CASWGGNQPQHF.